The 23 T cell receptor beta chains presented below share a single source sample, sequenced in a study of blood T cell repertoires in COVID-19. Clones were read by immunoSEQ multiplex PCR, and TCRdb kept only the in-frame ones, dropping some. The table lists 75,000 to 90,000 clones, about nine tenths of them singletons. Sample: peripheral blood. These receptor sequences come from a man aged 50 to 59 with active or convalescent COVID-19.

This CDR3 reads CASSLGGQGWDTQYF. CDR3 nucleotides: TGTGCCAGCAGCTTAGGGGGACAGGGGTGGGATACGCAGTATTTT. The V gene is TRBV7-6, the J gene TRBJ2-3; 10 nucleotides match TRBD1. The V segment lost 1 base and the J segment 6 bases; nucleotides outside the gene matches: 4. CDR3 size: 15 residues. Germline CDR1 reads SGHVS; CDR2 reads FNYEAQ.

The chain uses TRBV11-2 and TRBJ1-3; the D is unclear. In germline, CDR1 is SGHAT, CDR2 FQNNGV. V was clipped by 5 bases and J by 0 bases, with 8 bases between them. The CDR3 is made up of 14 amino acids. The CDR3 DNA follows: TGTGCCAGCAGCCAATCCCCCTCTGGAAACACCATATATTTT. This codes for CASSQSPSGNTIYF. Complete variable domain (other parts from reference TRBV11-2 and TRBJ1-3): EAGVAQSPRYKIIEKRQSVAFWCNPISGHATLYWYQQILGQGPKLLIQFQNNGVVDDSQLPKDRFSAERLKGVDSTLKIQPAKLEDSAVYLCASSQSPSGNTIYFGEGSWLTVV.

This clone was detected only a few times. This sequence joins TRBV29-1 and TRBJ1-5; TRBD1 might be the D (6 bases). Germline-derived CDR1 and CDR2 are SQVTM and ANQGSEA. V was shortened by 6 bases and J by 6 bases, with 15 bases between the two germline ends. The CDR3 has 13 residues. CDR3 residues: CSVQGGVGQPQHF. The CDR3 coding sequence is TGCAGCGTACAGGGAGGGGTTGGTCAGCCCCAGCATTTT.

The J gene is TRBJ2-1, the V gene TRBV10-3, with a tentative D call TRBD1 (6 bases). Looked up from germline, CDR1 is ENHRY and CDR2 is SYGVKD. The V end lost 0 bases, the J end lost 10 bases, and 13 bases lay between the germline ends. CDR3 length: 14 residues. As DNA, the CDR3 is TGTGCCATCAGTGAGTCGAGGAGCAGGGGCGAGCAGTTCTTC. Protein sequence: CAISESRSRGEQFF.

The J gene is TRBJ1-1, the V gene TRBV10-3, with 10 bases that match TRBD1. Germline assignment: CDR1 ENHRY and CDR2 SYGVKD. V was clipped by 3 bases and J by 1 base; unmatched bases: 8. The CDR3 is 17 amino acids. CDR3 amino acids: CAISDLRDRGPNTEAFF. DNA of the CDR3: TGTGCCATCAGTGACCTCCGGGACAGGGGCCCGAACACTGAAGCTTTCTTT.

V is TRBV5-8 and J is TRBJ2-3; TRBD1 agrees at 9 bases. CDR1 and CDR2 (germline): SGHTS, YDEGEE. The CDR3 is 15 residues long. Unmatched junction bases numbered 6, after V lost 4 bases and J lost 3 bases. This CDR3 is CASSAPGQGTDTQYF. The CDR3 DNA reads as TGTGCCAGCAGCGCGCCGGGACAGGGTACAGATACGCAGTATTTT.

V gene TRBV6-5 combines with J gene TRBJ2-1, with 9 bases that match TRBD1. The CDR3 consists of 14 residues. The germline V gene encodes CDR1 MNHEY and CDR2 SVGAGI. V was clipped by 2 bases and J by 5 bases; unmatched bases: 1. The CDR3 region is CASSYRTGDNEQFF. The DNA for the CDR3 is TGTGCCAGCAGTTACCGGACAGGGGACAATGAGCAGTTCTTC.

J is TRBJ2-7 and V is TRBV5-5; 10 positions agree with TRBD1. The CDR3 sequence is 15 residues long. Germline assignment: CDR1 SGHKS and CDR2 YYEKEE (reference sequence). Trimming removed 3 bases from V and 5 bases from J; junction bases left unmatched: 8. CDR3 nucleotides: TGTGCCAGCAGCTGGGGACAGGGGATCGGAAACGAGCAGTACGTC. It encodes CASSWGQGIGNEQYV.

The rearrangement links TRBV4-2 to TRBJ1-6; D possibly corresponds to TRBD1 (5 bases). V was clipped by 4 bases and J by 6 bases, with 16 bases between them. From germline, CDR1 is LGHNA and CDR2 YNFKEQ. The CDR3 loop spans 16 amino acids. The CDR3 reads CASSLGGGRLNSPLHF. CDR3 DNA sequence: TGTGCCAGCAGCCTCGGGGGGGGTAGGCTTAATTCACCCCTCCACTTT.

This clone showed up just once. The chain is built from TRBV5-4 and TRBJ2-5; TRBD2 aligns across 7 bases. Germline-derived CDR1 and CDR2 are SGHNT and YYREEE (reference sequence). The CDR3 totals 13 residues. The ends lost 10 bases at V and 1 base at J; junction bases unmatched: 7. CDR3 residues: CAYYPGGQETQYF. Written as DNA, the CDR3 is TGTGCCTACTATCCGGGGGGCCAAGAGACCCAGTACTTC.

V is TRBV28 and J is TRBJ1-3; the match to TRBD1 covers 10 bases. The V segment lost 6 bases and the J segment 6 bases; nucleotides outside the gene matches: 5. Germline V gives CDR1 MDHEN, CDR2 SYDVKM. This CDR3 region has 14 residues. The CDR3 region is CASRNGQGVNTIYF. CDR3 coding DNA: TGTGCCAGCAGGAACGGACAGGGGGTAAACACCATATATTTT.

The chain joins TRBV11-2 to TRBJ2-1; 11 positions match TRBD2. CDR3 length equals 18 residues. V was clipped by 8 bases and J by 0 bases; unmatched bases: 12. Germline CDR1 SGHAT, CDR2 FQNNGV. CDR3 DNA sequence: TGTGCCAGCCTAAGCCTAGCGGGGGGACAGAGCTCCTACAATGAGCAGTTCTTC. Encoded protein: CASLSLAGGQSSYNEQFF.

V usage is TRBV24-1 and J usage is TRBJ1-1, with D maybe TRBD1 (6 bases). The CDR3 runs 13 residues. CDR1 and CDR2 from the germline V gene are KGHDR and SFDVKD. Trimming stripped 3 bases from V and 5 bases from J, with 9 bases between. CDR3 bases: TGTGCCACCAGTGATCGAAGGGGGACTGAAGCTTTCTTT. Translation gives CATSDRRGTEAFF.

V is TRBV5-1 and J is TRBJ1-1, with D hard to call. Looked up from germline, CDR1 is SGHRS and CDR2 is YFSETQ. The CDR3 consists of 14 residues. V was clipped by 0 bases and J by 3 bases, with 9 bases between them. Here the CDR3 reads CASSLGAEYTEAFF. As DNA, the CDR3 is TGCGCCAGCAGCTTGGGGGCAGAGTACACTGAAGCTTTCTTT.

The rearrangement joins TRBV13 to TRBJ1-3; possibly TRBD1 for D (6 bases). V was trimmed by 5 bases and J by 0 bases, leaving 14 bases between them. The CDR3 totals 16 residues. The germline V gene has CDR1 PRHDT and CDR2 FYEKMQ (reference sequence). As DNA, the CDR3 is TGTGCCAGCAGCCTACCGACAGGATACTCTGGAAACACCATATATTTT. Translation gives CASSLPTGYSGNTIYF.

The V gene is TRBV9, the J gene TRBJ2-3; no definite D call. Germline CDR1 SGDLS, CDR2 YYNGEE. The CDR3 length is 17 residues. V lost 2 bases, J lost 4 bases, and 20 bases lay in between. Here the CDR3 reads CASSVGVVTRRADTQYF. The CDR3 DNA follows: TGTGCCAGCAGCGTCGGCGTTGTTACCCGCCGGGCAGATACGCAGTATTTT.

The chain combines TRBV18 with TRBJ2-1; 9 nucleotides line up with TRBD1. V dropped 7 bases and J dropped 12; count of bases not matched to a gene: 10. CDR3 length: 13 residues. Germline lookup yields CDR1 KGHSH and CDR2 LQKENI. The CDR3 DNA reads TGTGCCAGCTATCCGGGACAGGGAATTAGGCAGTTCTTC. The encoded protein is CASYPGQGIRQFF.

This clone was seen a handful of times. The chain uses TRBV2 and TRBJ2-7, with D possibly matching TRBD2 (5 bases). Germline V gene sequence: CDR1 SNHLY, CDR2 FYNNEI. The CDR3 is 12 residues long. The ends were cut back, 6 bases at V and 2 bases at J, with 8 bases in the middle. The CDR3 DNA is TGTGCCAGCAGCTCGACTACCTACGAGCAGTACGTC. This translates into CASSSTTYEQYV.

The chain combines TRBV19 with TRBJ1-5; 8 positions agree with TRBD1. V shed 5 bases, J shed 7 bases, and the junction held 7 bases outside the gene matches. Per germline, CDR1 LNHDA and CDR2 SQIVND (reference sequence). CDR3 length: 14 residues. CDR3 bases: TGTGCCAGTAGTCTTGGGACAGGTTGGCAGCCCCAGCATTTT. Translation: CASSLGTGWQPQHF.

The V gene is TRBV5-1, the J gene TRBJ2-1, with 13 bases identical to TRBD2. V shed 2 bases and J 7 bases; nucleotides not matched to a gene: 6. The CDR3 runs to 16 residues. Germline-derived CDR1 and CDR2 are SGHRS and YFSETQ. The CDR3 sequence: CASSFSWTSGGNEQFF. CDR3 sequence (DNA): TGCGCCAGCAGCTTTTCCTGGACTAGCGGGGGTAATGAGCAGTTCTTC.

V usage is TRBV5-1 and J usage is TRBJ1-1; TRBD1 agrees at 11 bases. Looked up from germline, CDR1 is SGHRS and CDR2 is YFSETQ. J was trimmed by 1 base and V by 4 bases; bases with no gene match: 6. The length of the CDR3 is 16 residues. The CDR3 is CASSITGTGGNTEAFF. CDR3 bases: TGCGCCAGCAGCATAACCGGGACAGGGGGGAACACTGAAGCTTTCTTT.

This rearrangement joins TRBV7-2 to TRBJ2-7; the D gene is possibly TRBD2 (5 bases). Germline V gene sequence: CDR1 SGHTA, CDR2 FQGNSA. V lost 1 base to trimming and J lost 0 bases, with 13 bases between them. The length of the CDR3 is 16 residues. CDR3 amino acids: CASSLVWSGSSYEQYF. The CDR3 coding sequence is TGTGCCAGCAGCTTAGTATGGAGCGGTAGCTCCTACGAGCAGTACTTC. The whole variable domain, filled in from reference TRBV7-2 and TRBJ2-7, reads GAGVSQSPSNKVTEKGKDVELRCDPISGHTALYWYRQSLGQGLEFLIYFQGNSAPDKSGLPSDRFSAERTGGSVSTLTIQRTQQEDSAVYLCASSLVWSGSSYEQYFGPGTRLTVT.

This clone appeared a single time. The V gene is TRBV2, the J gene TRBJ2-1, with D unresolved. CDR1 SNHLY and CDR2 FYNNEI come from the germline V gene. This CDR3 is 14 amino acids long. V lost 6 bases to trimming and J lost 3 bases, with 12 bases between them. The CDR3 nucleotides are TGTGCCAGCAGCACAGACATCAGCTACAATGAGCAGTTCTTC. Residues: CASSTDISYNEQFF.